A selection of T cell receptor beta chains follows, all from one sample in a study of response to subunit inactivated influenza vaccine. MiXCR was run by TCRdb on the RT-PCR reads, yielding one entry per CDR3 protein. The sample has 290,000 or so distinct CDR3 sequences, approximately 21% seen once. Source: PBMCs from blood, taken 21 months after vaccination. The receptors were gathered from a man aged 45 to 75 who received an inactivated influenza vaccine. Each CDR3 is given with its conserved first and last residue. D genes are given only for firm matches. For some rows the clone size is stated as once, few or many, or as a class when expanded; others skip it.

once	TRBJ2-3	.	TRBV21-1	TGTGCCAGCAGCATGTCTGTTACTAGCACAGATACGCAGTATTTT	CASSMSVTSTDTQYF
.	TRBJ2-7	.	TRBV3-1	TGTGCCAGCAGCCGATCCGCAATAGGCGAGCAGTACTTC	CASSRSAIGEQYF
few	TRBJ2-3	TRBD1	TRBV29-1	TGCAGCGTTGTAAAGAGGGGGCAGGGGGAACTGTATTTT	CSVVKRGQGELYF
few	TRBJ1-1	.	TRBV6-5	TGTGCCAGCAGTTACTCGATAAGGGCCGGGGCCACTGAAGCTTTCTTT	CASSYSIRAGATEAFF
few	TRBJ2-1	TRBD2	TRBV14	TGTGCCAGCAGCCAAGAATGGCGGGGGGTCTACAATGAGCAGTTCTTC	CASSQEWRGVYNEQFF
many	TRBJ1-2	.	TRBV5-1	TGCGCCAGCAGTCAAGGACGGCTCTATGGCTACACCTTC	CASSQGRLYGYTF
few	TRBJ2-3	.	TRBV4-3	TGCGCCAGCAGCCAAGACTGGGGTACGCAGTATTTT	CASSQDWGTQYF
.	TRBJ1-2	TRBD1	TRBV9	TGTGCCAGCAGCGTAGCTACTGGGACAGGGGCGGAGTGGGGTGTAGCTAACTATGGCTACACCTTC	CASSVATGTGAEWGVANYGYTF
.	TRBJ1-1	.	TRBV29-1	TGCATCGCCCTCGTATTCACTGAAGCTTTCTTT	CIALVFTEAFF
few	TRBJ2-1	.	TRBV6-5	TGTGCCAGCAGTTACGCCGGACCGCAGGGTGAGCAGTTCTTC	CASSYAGPQGEQFF
.	TRBJ1-2	TRBD1	TRBV7-2	TGTGCCAGCAGCCCCAGACAGGGGGCGAATGGCTACACCTTC	CASSPRQGANGYTF
.	TRBJ1-2	.	TRBV10-3	TGTGCCATCAGGCGGACTGAGTATGGCTACACCTTC	CAIRRTEYGYTF
few	TRBJ1-1	.	TRBV7-5	.	CISVSEARETGMNPEAFF
.	TRBJ1-3	.	TRBV7-9	TGTGCCAGCAGCTTAGCAGGGGGAAGCGGTGGAAACACCATATATTTT	CASSLAGGSGGNTIYF
.	TRBJ2-7	.	TRBV20-1	TGCAGTGCTAGAGATTTCAGGTCCTACGAGCAGTACTTC	CSARDFRSYEQYF
.	TRBJ2-5	.	TRBV3-1	TGTGCCAGCAGCCAAGGTTACGAGACCCAGTACTTC	CASSQGYETQYF
.	TRBJ1-1	.	TRBV12-3/TRBV12-4	TGTGCCAGCAGACCGGGAAACCAGAACACTGAAGCTTTCTTT	CASRPGNQNTEAFF
.	TRBJ2-2	TRBD2	TRBV7-2	TGTGCCAGCAGCTTGGTTAGCGGGGGCGCCGGGGAGCTGTTTTTT	CASSLVSGGAGELFF
many	TRBJ1-6	.	TRBV9	TGTGCCAGCAGCGGGGAGAGTTCACCCCTCCACTTT	CASSGESSPLHF
.	TRBJ1-2	.	TRBV11-2	TGTGCCAGCAGCAGCCTGACAGGCTATGGGCCCCATCATGGCTACACCTTC	CASSSLTGYGPHHGYTF
.	TRBJ2-7	TRBD2	TRBV7-2	TGTGCCAGCACCGGGGGGGCCCGGCGCTACGAGCAGTACTTC	CASTGGARRYEQYF
few	TRBJ2-1	TRBD2	TRBV2	TGTGCCAGCAGAACAAGGACTAGCGGGCCCCCTGAGCAGTTCTTC	CASRTRTSGPPEQFF
.	TRBJ2-1	TRBD2	TRBV11-2	TGTGCCAGCAGCGCCTCCGGGACTAGATCTAATGAGCAGTTCTTC	CASSASGTRSNEQFF
many	TRBJ1-2	.	TRBV20-1	TGCAGTGCTCCCCAGTGGGGAGGTGGCTACACCTTC	CSAPQWGGGYTF
many	TRBJ2-7	TRBD2	TRBV18	TGTGCCAGCTCATCGGGGGGTTACGAGCAGTACTTC	CASSSGGYEQYF
.	TRBJ2-4	TRBD1	TRBV15	TGTGCCACCAGCAGAGATAGGGGGCAGGGTCTGTTGGCCAAAAACATTCAGTACTTC	CATSRDRGQGLLAKNIQYF
.	TRBJ2-1	.	TRBV7-7	TGTGCCAGCAGCTTAGTAGAGGGTAGCGTAGGCTTCTTC	CASSLVEGSVGFF
.	TRBJ2-7	.	TRBV4-3	TGCGCCAGCAGCCAACACACTGGTTACGAGCAGTACTTC	CASSQHTGYEQYF
.	TRBJ1-2	.	TRBV20-1	TGCAGTGCCTCGACAGGAAGATATGGCTACACCTTC	CSASTGRYGYTF
few	TRBJ1-4	.	TRBV6-1	TGTGCCAGCAGGCGGACAGCAACTAATGAAAAACTGTTTTTT	CASRRTATNEKLFF
many	TRBJ1-2	.	TRBV4-2	TGTGCCAGCAGCCAAGATGGGCGCTATGGCTACACCTTC	CASSQDGRYGYTF